This section outlines one TCR beta chain sequence together with its context. Its antigen is currently unknown. Trimming cost V 2 bases and J 8 bases; bases outside gene matches: 5. There are 14 residues in the CDR3. Germline CDR1 is MNHNS and CDR2 is SASEGT. This sample stems from a study of graft-versus-host responses after intestinal transplantation. Using immunoSEQ multiplex PCR, the repertoire was profiled, and TCRdb retains in-frame clones only, with some absent. The sample lists over 75,000 clones, under 95% occurring once. The sequence was collected from a human donor who was the organ donor for an intestinal transplant. The chain carries TRBV6-1 and TRBJ1-4; 7 positions agree with TRBD1. Sample: unstimulated CD8+ T cells sorted from spleen or lymph node cells, taken before transplant. DNA for the CDR3: TGTGCCAGCAGTGAACAGGGGGTTTGGGAAAAACTGTTTTTT. Its translation: CASSEQGVWEKLFF.